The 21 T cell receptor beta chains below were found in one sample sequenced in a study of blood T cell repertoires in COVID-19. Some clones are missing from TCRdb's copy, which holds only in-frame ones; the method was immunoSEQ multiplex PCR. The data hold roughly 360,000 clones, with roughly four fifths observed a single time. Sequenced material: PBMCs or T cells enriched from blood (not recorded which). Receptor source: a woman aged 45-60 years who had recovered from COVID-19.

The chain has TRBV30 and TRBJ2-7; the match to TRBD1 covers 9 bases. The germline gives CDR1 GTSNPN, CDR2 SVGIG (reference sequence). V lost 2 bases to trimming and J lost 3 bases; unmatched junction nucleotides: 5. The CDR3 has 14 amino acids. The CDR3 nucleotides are TGTGCCTGGAGTTCCGGGACAGGGAGCTACGAGCAGTACTTC. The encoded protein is CAWSSGTGSYEQYF.

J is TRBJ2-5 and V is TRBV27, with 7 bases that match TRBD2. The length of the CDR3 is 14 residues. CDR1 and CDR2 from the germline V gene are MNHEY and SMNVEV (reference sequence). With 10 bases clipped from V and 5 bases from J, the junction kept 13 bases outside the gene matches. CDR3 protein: CATRGGIAGETQYF. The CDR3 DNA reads TGTGCCACCCGGGGAGGGATTGCGGGGGAGACCCAGTACTTC.

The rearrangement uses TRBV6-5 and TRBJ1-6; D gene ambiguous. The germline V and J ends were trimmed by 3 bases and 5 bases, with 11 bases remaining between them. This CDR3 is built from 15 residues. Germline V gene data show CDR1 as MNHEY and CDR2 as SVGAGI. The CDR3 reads CASSYSGENNSPLHF. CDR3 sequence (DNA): TGTGCCAGCAGTTATTCCGGGGAAAATAATTCACCCCTCCACTTT.

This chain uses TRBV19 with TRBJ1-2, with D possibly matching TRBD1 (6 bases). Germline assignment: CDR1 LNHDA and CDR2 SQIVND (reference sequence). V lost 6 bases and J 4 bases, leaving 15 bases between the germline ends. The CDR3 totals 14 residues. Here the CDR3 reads CASSGGGISYGYTF. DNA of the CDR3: TGTGCCAGTAGCGGGGGGGGCATCAGCTATGGCTACACCTTC.

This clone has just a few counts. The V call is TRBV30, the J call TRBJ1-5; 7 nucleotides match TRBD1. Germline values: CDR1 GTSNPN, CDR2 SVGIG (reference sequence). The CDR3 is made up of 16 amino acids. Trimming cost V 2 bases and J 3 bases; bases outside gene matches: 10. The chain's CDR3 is CAWSRGTGTANQPQHF. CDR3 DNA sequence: TGTGCCTGGAGTAGGGGGACCGGGACAGCCAATCAGCCCCAGCATTTT.

The chain's CDR3 is CASSVAPGAEAFF. Here the CDR3 DNA reads TGTGCCAGCAGCGTAGCCCCAGGGGCTGAAGCTTTCTTT. V and J are TRBV9 and TRBJ1-1, with D possibly being TRBD1 (6 bases). This CDR3 region has 13 residues. The V and J ends lost 0 bases and 6 bases respectively, with 9 bases between them. Germline CDR1 is SGDLS and CDR2 is YYNGEE.

The CDR3 protein is CASSLGPSNQPQHF. The CDR3 DNA follows: TGTGCCAGCAGCTTAGGTCCGAGCAATCAGCCCCAGCATTTT. V and J are TRBV7-8 and TRBJ1-5; D is uncertain. The CDR3 is 14 amino acids. Trimming cost V 1 base and J 1 base, with 5 bases left between them. Germline V gene lookup returns CDR1 SGHVS and CDR2 FQNEAQ.

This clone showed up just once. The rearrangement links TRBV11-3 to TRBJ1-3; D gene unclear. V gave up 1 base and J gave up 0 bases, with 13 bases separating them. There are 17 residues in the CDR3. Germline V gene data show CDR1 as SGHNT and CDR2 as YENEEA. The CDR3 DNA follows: TGTGCCAGCAGCTTAGGAAGACTCGTGGACTCTGGAAACACCATATATTTT. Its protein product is CASSLGRLVDSGNTIYF.

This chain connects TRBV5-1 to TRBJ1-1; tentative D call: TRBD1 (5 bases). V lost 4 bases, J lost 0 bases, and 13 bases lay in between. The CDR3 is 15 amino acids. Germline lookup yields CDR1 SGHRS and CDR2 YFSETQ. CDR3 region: CASSPWTRMNTEAFF. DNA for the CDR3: TGCGCCAGCAGCCCTTGGACAAGAATGAACACTGAAGCTTTCTTT. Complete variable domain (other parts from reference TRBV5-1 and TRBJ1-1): KAGVTQTPRYLIKTRGQQVTLSCSPISGHRSVSWYQQTPGQGLQFLFEYFSETQRNKGNFPGRFSGRQFSNSRSEMNVSTLELGDSALYLCASSPWTRMNTEAFFGQGTRLTVV.

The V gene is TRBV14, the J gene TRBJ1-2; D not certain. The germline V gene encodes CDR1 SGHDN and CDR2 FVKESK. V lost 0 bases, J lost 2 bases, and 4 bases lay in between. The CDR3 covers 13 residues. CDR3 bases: TGTGCCAGCAGCCAAGACCTAAACTATGGCTACACCTTC. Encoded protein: CASSQDLNYGYTF.

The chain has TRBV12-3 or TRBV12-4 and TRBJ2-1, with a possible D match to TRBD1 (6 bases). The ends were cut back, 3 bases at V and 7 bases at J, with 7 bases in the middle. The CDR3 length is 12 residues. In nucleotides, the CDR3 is TGTGCCAGCAGTTTCAGGGGTAATGAGCAGTTCTTC. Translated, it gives CASSFRGNEQFF.

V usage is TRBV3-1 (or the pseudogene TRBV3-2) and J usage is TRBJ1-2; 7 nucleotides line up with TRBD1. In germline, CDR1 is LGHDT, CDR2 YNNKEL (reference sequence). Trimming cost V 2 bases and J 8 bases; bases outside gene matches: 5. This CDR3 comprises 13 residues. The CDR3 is CASSQKTDRGYTF. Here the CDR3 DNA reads TGTGCCAGCAGCCAAAAGACGGACAGGGGCTACACCTTC.

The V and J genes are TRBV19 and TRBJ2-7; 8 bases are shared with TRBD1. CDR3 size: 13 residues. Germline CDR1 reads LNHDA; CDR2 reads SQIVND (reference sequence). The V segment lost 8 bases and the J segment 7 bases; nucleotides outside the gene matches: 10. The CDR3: CASWDRISEEQYF. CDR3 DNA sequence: TGTGCCAGTTGGGACAGGATCTCGGAAGAGCAGTACTTC.

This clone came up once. The CDR3 coding sequence is TGTGCCAGCAGCGCACACCTTGACTGGGTCGGGGAGACCCAGTACTTC. Translation: CASSAHLDWVGETQYF. This chain links TRBV9 with TRBJ2-5; D is uncertain. Trimming removed 3 bases at V and 5 bases at J, with 20 bases between. The CDR3 has 16 amino acids. CDR1 SGDLS and CDR2 YYNGEE come from the germline V gene.

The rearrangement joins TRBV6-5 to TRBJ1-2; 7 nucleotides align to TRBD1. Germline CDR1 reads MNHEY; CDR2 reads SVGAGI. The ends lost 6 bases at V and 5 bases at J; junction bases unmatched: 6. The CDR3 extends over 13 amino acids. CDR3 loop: CASSRPGGYGYTF. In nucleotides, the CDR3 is TGTGCCAGCAGCCGTCCAGGGGGATATGGCTACACCTTC.

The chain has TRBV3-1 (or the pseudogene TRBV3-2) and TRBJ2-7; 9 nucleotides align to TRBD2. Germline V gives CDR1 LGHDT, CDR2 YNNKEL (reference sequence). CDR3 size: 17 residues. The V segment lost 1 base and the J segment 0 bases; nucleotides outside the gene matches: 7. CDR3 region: CASSQGLAGKSSYEQYF. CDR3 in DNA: TGTGCCAGCAGCCAAGGGCTAGCGGGAAAATCCTCCTACGAGCAGTACTTC.

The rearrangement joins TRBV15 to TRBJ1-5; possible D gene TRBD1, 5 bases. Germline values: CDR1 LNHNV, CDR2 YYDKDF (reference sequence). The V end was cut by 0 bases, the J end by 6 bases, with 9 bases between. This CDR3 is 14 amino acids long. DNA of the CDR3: TGTGCCACCAGCAGAGAGGGGGGGACTCAGCCCCAGCATTTT. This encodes CATSREGGTQPQHF.

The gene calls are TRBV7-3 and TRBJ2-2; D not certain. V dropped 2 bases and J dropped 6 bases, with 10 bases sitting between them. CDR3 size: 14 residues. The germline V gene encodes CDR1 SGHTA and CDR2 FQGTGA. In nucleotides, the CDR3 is TGTGCCAGCAGCTTAGATACGAGCCCCGGGGAGCTGTTTTTT. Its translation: CASSLDTSPGELFF.

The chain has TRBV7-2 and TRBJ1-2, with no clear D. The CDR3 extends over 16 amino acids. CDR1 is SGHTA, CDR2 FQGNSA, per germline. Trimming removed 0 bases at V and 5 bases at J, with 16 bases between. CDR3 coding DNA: TGTGCCAGCAGCTTAGCGATTTTGGCGGCGTATTATGGCTACACCTTC. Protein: CASSLAILAAYYGYTF.

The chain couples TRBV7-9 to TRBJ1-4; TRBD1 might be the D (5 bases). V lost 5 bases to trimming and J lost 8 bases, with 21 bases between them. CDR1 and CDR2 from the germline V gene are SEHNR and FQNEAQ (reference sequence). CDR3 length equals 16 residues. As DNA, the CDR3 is TGTGCCAGCAGCCACCCCCCACAGGTCAGGAGCGAAAAACTGTTTTTT. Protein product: CASSHPPQVRSEKLFF.

As DNA, the CDR3 is TGCGCCAGCAGCCGACAGCCCGATCAGCCCCAGCATTTT. This sequence encodes CASSRQPDQPQHF. The rearrangement uses TRBV5-1 and TRBJ1-5; perhaps TRBD1 as D (5 bases). The CDR3 spans 13 residues. In germline, CDR1 is SGHRS, CDR2 YFSETQ. Trimming took 4 bases from V and 5 from J, leaving 10 bases between them.